This T cell receptor (beta chain) was captured by sequencing in a study of neurological immune-mediated disorders. Study-level results: With the multiple sclerosis repertoire cluster, none of the clinical or MRI features showed an association. The study found no CDR3 amino acid sequences shared by expanded clones across subjects, suggesting private repertoires in all groups.

Template-switch 5'RACE cDNA synthesis added a 10-nucleotide unique molecular identifier. From the 5' RACE reads, TCRdb called clonotypes with MiXCR, one entry per CDR3 protein. The table lists about 92,000 distinct CDR3 sequences, roughly 3.5% of them singletons. This CDR3 contains 16 residues. V was clipped by 2 bases and J by 5 bases; unmatched bases: 4. Germline lookup yields CDR1 SGHRS and CDR2 YFSETQ. This clonotype was picked up many times. Its antigen remains unidentified. Sequenced: PBMCs. This clonotype was sampled from a woman in her forties or fifties with multiple sclerosis. The chain employs TRBV5-1 and TRBJ2-5, with 15 bases identical to TRBD2. This chain's CDR3 is CASSFGLAGGLETQYF. CDR3 nucleotide sequence: TGCGCCAGCAGCTTTGGACTAGCGGGGGGGTTGGAGACCCAGTACTTC.